Listed below are T cell receptor beta chains from one sample, sequenced in a study of shared clonotypes between healthy human individuals. Assay: immunoSEQ multiplex PCR; the TCRdb copy retains only in-frame clones and omits some. The sample shows about 380,000 clones, roughly 96% of them seen only once. The sequenced sample was memory CD8+ T cells sorted from blood. The receptors derive from a man aged 25-45 years in good health. The CDR3 runs from the conserved cysteine through the conserved F or W. Fields, in order: clone size, J gene, V gene, D gene, CDR3 protein, CDR3 DNA. The D gene is left open where the match is weak. A clone size is listed for some rows: how often the clone was seen (once, few, many), or a class if it is expanded.

abundance: .; j_gene: TRBJ2-7; v_gene: TRBV10-3; d_gene: .; CDR3aa: CAISDVYEQYF; CDR3nt: TGTGCCATCAGTGACGTATACGAGCAGTACTTC
abundance: .; j_gene: TRBJ1-2; v_gene: TRBV5-5; d_gene: .; CDR3aa: CASSRKTGNYGYTF; CDR3nt: TGTGCCAGCAGCAGGAAGACAGGAAACTATGGCTACACCTTC
abundance: .; j_gene: TRBJ2-7; v_gene: TRBV25-1; d_gene: TRBD2; CDR3aa: CASSEAGSGSHSYEQYF; CDR3nt: TGTGCCAGCAGTGAAGCAGGGAGCGGGAGTCACTCCTACGAGCAGTACTTC
abundance: .; j_gene: TRBJ1-1; v_gene: TRBV30; d_gene: .; CDR3aa: CACPEPRQTKKLNTEAFF; CDR3nt: TGTGCCTGCCCGGAACCGAGGCAGACCAAGAAATTGAACACTGAAGCTTTCTTT
abundance: .; j_gene: TRBJ2-2; v_gene: TRBV11-3; d_gene: .; CDR3aa: CASSFILAGELFF; CDR3nt: TGTGCCAGCAGCTTTATTCTTGCCGGGGAGCTGTTTTTT
abundance: .; j_gene: TRBJ2-3; v_gene: TRBV29-1; d_gene: TRBD1; CDR3aa: CSVPTGGTDTQYF; CDR3nt: TGCAGCGTACCGACAGGGGGCACAGATACGCAGTATTTT
abundance: .; j_gene: TRBJ2-7; v_gene: TRBV2; d_gene: .; CDR3aa: CASGQTSYEQYF; CDR3nt: TGTGCCAGCGGACAGACGTCCTACGAGCAGTACTTC
abundance: .; j_gene: TRBJ2-5; v_gene: TRBV19; d_gene: TRBD1; CDR3aa: CASSRGQGWETQYF; CDR3nt: TGTGCCAGTAGTAGGGGACAGGGATGGGAGACCCAGTACTTC
abundance: .; j_gene: TRBJ2-3; v_gene: TRBV2; d_gene: .; CDR3aa: CASSDEGGTDTQYF; CDR3nt: TGTGCCAGCAGTGATGAGGGGGGCACAGATACGCAGTATTTT
abundance: .; j_gene: TRBJ1-3; v_gene: TRBV21-1; d_gene: .; CDR3aa: CASSKRISSGNTIYF; CDR3nt: TGTGCCAGCAGCAAACGCATTAGCTCTGGAAACACCATATATTTT
abundance: .; j_gene: TRBJ1-5; v_gene: TRBV7-8; d_gene: .; CDR3aa: CASRASGTGNQPQHF; CDR3nt: TGTGCCAGCAGAGCGTCGGGGACCGGGAATCAGCCCCAGCATTTT
abundance: .; j_gene: TRBJ2-7; v_gene: TRBV5-3; d_gene: TRBD1; CDR3aa: CARSFAGQGVYEQYF; CDR3nt: TGTGCCAGAAGCTTTGCTGGACAGGGAGTCTACGAGCAGTACTTC
abundance: once; j_gene: TRBJ2-2; v_gene: TRBV15; d_gene: TRBD1; CDR3aa: CATSGHRGRFPGELFF; CDR3nt: TGTGCCACCAGCGGTCACAGGGGGCGCTTTCCCGGGGAGCTGTTTTTT
abundance: .; j_gene: TRBJ2-3; v_gene: TRBV7-2; d_gene: TRBD2; CDR3aa: CASRASGRAFDTQYF; CDR3nt: TGTGCCAGCAGGGCTAGCGGGAGAGCCTTCGATACGCAGTATTTT
abundance: .; j_gene: TRBJ1-3; v_gene: TRBV5-5; d_gene: TRBD1; CDR3aa: CASSPGQHSGNTIYF; CDR3nt: TGTGCCAGCAGCCCGGGACAGCACTCTGGAAACACCATATATTTT
abundance: once; j_gene: TRBJ2-7; v_gene: TRBV5-1; d_gene: TRBD2; CDR3aa: CASSLTSGTTYEQYF; CDR3nt: TGCGCCAGCAGCTTGACTAGCGGGACAACCTACGAGCAGTACTTC
abundance: .; j_gene: TRBJ1-1; v_gene: TRBV10-3; d_gene: .; CDR3aa: CAIRGDGSEAFF; CDR3nt: TGTGCCATCAGGGGGGACGGTTCTGAAGCTTTCTTT
abundance: .; j_gene: TRBJ2-7; v_gene: TRBV28; d_gene: TRBD2; CDR3aa: CASSSGAGGGEQYF; CDR3nt: TGTGCCAGCAGTTCCGGAGCGGGAGGTGGCGAGCAGTACTTC
abundance: .; j_gene: TRBJ2-7; v_gene: TRBV9; d_gene: .; CDR3aa: CASSDSFYEQYF; CDR3nt: TGTGCCAGCAGCGACAGTTTCTACGAGCAGTACTTC
abundance: once; j_gene: TRBJ2-5; v_gene: TRBV6-5; d_gene: TRBD2; CDR3aa: CATTPAGGGETQYF; CDR3nt: TGTGCGACGACTCCAGCGGGAGGTGGAGAGACCCAGTACTTC
abundance: .; j_gene: TRBJ2-7; v_gene: TRBV5-5; d_gene: .; CDR3aa: CASSFENYEQYF; CDR3nt: TGTGCCAGCAGCTTTGAGAACTACGAGCAGTACTTC
abundance: .; j_gene: TRBJ2-2; v_gene: TRBV2; d_gene: TRBD2; CDR3aa: CASSWTSPTGELFF; CDR3nt: TGTGCCAGCAGCTGGACTAGTCCTACCGGGGAGCTGTTTTTT
abundance: .; j_gene: TRBJ2-7; v_gene: TRBV2; d_gene: .; CDR3aa: CATRRSTRTVSYEQYF; CDR3nt: TGTGCCACCAGACGGTCCACTCGGACCGTCTCCTACGAGCAGTACTTC
abundance: once; j_gene: TRBJ1-5; v_gene: TRBV5-6; d_gene: .; CDR3aa: CASSLGVGTNQPQHF; CDR3nt: TGTGCCAGCAGCTTGGGGGTAGGGACAAATCAGCCCCAGCATTTT
abundance: .; j_gene: TRBJ2-7; v_gene: TRBV28; d_gene: TRBD2; CDR3aa: CASRPGLAGAYEQYF; CDR3nt: TGTGCCAGCAGACCAGGACTAGCGGGCGCCTACGAGCAGTACTTC
abundance: .; j_gene: TRBJ1-5; v_gene: TRBV2; d_gene: TRBD1; CDR3aa: CASSGGTGPNQPQHF; CDR3nt: TGTGCCAGCAGTGGGGGGACAGGGCCCAATCAGCCCCAGCATTTT
abundance: .; j_gene: TRBJ1-5; v_gene: TRBV27; d_gene: .; CDR3aa: CASSIRRTNQPQHF; CDR3nt: TGTGCCAGCAGTATTAGACGGACCAATCAGCCCCAGCATTTT
abundance: .; j_gene: TRBJ1-5; v_gene: TRBV5-1; d_gene: .; CDR3aa: CASSPGPDQPQHF; CDR3nt: TGCGCCAGCAGCCCCGGGCCGGATCAGCCCCAGCATTTT
abundance: .; j_gene: TRBJ2-7; v_gene: TRBV5-5; d_gene: .; CDR3aa: CASSEFQVIAYEQYF; CDR3nt: TGTGCCAGCAGCGAATTTCAGGTGATTGCCTACGAGCAGTACTTC
abundance: .; j_gene: TRBJ2-5; v_gene: TRBV7-8; d_gene: TRBD2; CDR3aa: CASSLYARGSGSPYLQETQYF; CDR3nt: TGTGCCAGCAGCTTATACGCTCGTGGTAGCGGGAGCCCCTACCTCCAAGAGACCCAGTACTTC
abundance: .; j_gene: TRBJ2-2; v_gene: TRBV5-8; d_gene: .; CDR3aa: CASSLESRYTGELFF; CDR3nt: TGTGCCAGCAGCTTGGAGTCCCGATACACCGGGGAGCTGTTTTTT
abundance: .; j_gene: TRBJ1-4; v_gene: TRBV4-2; d_gene: TRBD1; CDR3aa: CASSQPFTGGREKLFF; CDR3nt: TGTGCCAGCAGCCAACCATTTACAGGGGGACGAGAAAAACTGTTTTTT
abundance: .; j_gene: TRBJ1-5; v_gene: TRBV19; d_gene: TRBD1; CDR3aa: CASSLGQGRYQPQHF; CDR3nt: TGTGCCAGTAGTCTGGGACAGGGAAGGTATCAGCCCCAGCATTTT
abundance: .; j_gene: TRBJ2-7; v_gene: TRBV20-1; d_gene: .; CDR3aa: CSARGSYEQYF; CDR3nt: TGCAGTGCTAGAGGGTCCTACGAGCAGTACTTC
abundance: .; j_gene: TRBJ2-7; v_gene: TRBV5-1; d_gene: TRBD1; CDR3aa: CASSTRADRGDYEQYF; CDR3nt: TGCGCCAGCAGCACGCGCGCGGACAGGGGGGATTACGAGCAGTACTTC
abundance: .; j_gene: TRBJ2-7; v_gene: TRBV27; d_gene: TRBD2; CDR3aa: CASRLAPTYEQYF; CDR3nt: TGTGCCAGCAGACTAGCGCCAACCTACGAGCAGTACTTC
abundance: .; j_gene: TRBJ2-2; v_gene: TRBV6-1; d_gene: .; CDR3aa: CASRGVVRNTGELFF; CDR3nt: TGTGCCAGCAGGGGGGTGGTCCGGAACACCGGGGAGCTGTTTTTT
abundance: .; j_gene: TRBJ2-1; v_gene: TRBV13; d_gene: .; CDR3aa: CASRGDGSYNEQFF; CDR3nt: TGTGCCAGCAGGGGGGACGGCTCCTACAATGAGCAGTTCTTC
abundance: .; j_gene: TRBJ2-7; v_gene: TRBV10-3; d_gene: TRBD1; CDR3aa: CAISDPGTGAYEQYF; CDR3nt: TGTGCCATCAGTGATCCCGGGACAGGGGCCTACGAGCAGTACTTC
abundance: .; j_gene: TRBJ1-5; v_gene: TRBV30; d_gene: .; CDR3aa: CAWEDGFNQPQHF; CDR3nt: TGTGCCTGGGAGGACGGATTCAATCAGCCCCAGCATTTT
abundance: once; j_gene: TRBJ1-6; v_gene: TRBV5-4; d_gene: TRBD1; CDR3aa: CASSLAGGNNSPLHF; CDR3nt: TGTGCCAGCAGCTTGGCAGGGGGAAATAATTCACCCCTCCACTTT
abundance: .; j_gene: TRBJ2-5; v_gene: TRBV7-2; d_gene: .; CDR3aa: CASSNSYVQETQYF; CDR3nt: TGTGCCAGCAGCAACAGCTACGTCCAAGAGACCCAGTACTTC
abundance: .; j_gene: TRBJ1-2; v_gene: TRBV7-2; d_gene: .; CDR3aa: CASSPSNYGYTF; CDR3nt: TGTGCCAGCAGCCCAAGTAACTATGGCTACACCTTC
abundance: once; j_gene: TRBJ2-7; v_gene: TRBV5-1; d_gene: TRBD1; CDR3aa: CASSYSGTVYEQYF; CDR3nt: TGCGCCAGCAGCTACTCCGGGACAGTCTACGAGCAGTACTTC
abundance: .; j_gene: TRBJ1-3; v_gene: TRBV7-6; d_gene: TRBD1; CDR3aa: CASSLGTGGRNTIYF; CDR3nt: TGTGCCAGCAGCTTAGGGACAGGGGGACGAAACACCATATATTTT
abundance: .; j_gene: TRBJ2-1; v_gene: TRBV9; d_gene: TRBD2; CDR3aa: CASSVGSGTYNEQFF; CDR3nt: TGTGCCAGCAGCGTGGGAAGCGGGACCTACAATGAGCAGTTCTTC
abundance: .; j_gene: TRBJ2-2; v_gene: TRBV27; d_gene: TRBD2; CDR3aa: CASSFTGGGGELFF; CDR3nt: TGTGCCAGCAGTTTTACGGGAGGGGGCGGGGAGCTGTTTTTT
abundance: .; j_gene: TRBJ2-3; v_gene: TRBV5-4; d_gene: TRBD2; CDR3aa: CASSLGGGPGATDTQYF; CDR3nt: TGTGCCAGCAGCTTGGGCGGGGGGCCTGGAGCCACAGATACGCAGTATTTT
abundance: .; j_gene: TRBJ1-1; v_gene: TRBV6-5; d_gene: .; CDR3aa: CASVSGGVNTEAFF; CDR3nt: TGTGCCAGCGTCTCTGGGGGAGTAAACACTGAAGCTTTCTTT
abundance: .; j_gene: TRBJ2-1; v_gene: TRBV7-2; d_gene: .; CDR3aa: CASSLRIGEQFF; CDR3nt: TGTGCCAGCAGCTTACGCATAGGTGAGCAGTTCTTC
abundance: .; j_gene: TRBJ1-5; v_gene: TRBV28; d_gene: TRBD1; CDR3aa: CASRPPGQNQPQHF; CDR3nt: TGTGCCAGCAGGCCGCCGGGACAGAATCAGCCCCAGCATTTT
abundance: once; j_gene: TRBJ1-4; v_gene: TRBV5-6; d_gene: TRBD1; CDR3aa: CASSLGQGEKLFF; CDR3nt: TGTGCCAGCAGCCTCGGACAGGGTGAAAAACTGTTTTTT
abundance: .; j_gene: TRBJ2-1; v_gene: TRBV7-3; d_gene: .; CDR3aa: CASSSGGPGNEQFF; CDR3nt: TGTGCCAGCAGCTCGGGCGGTCCGGGCAATGAGCAGTTCTTC
abundance: once; j_gene: TRBJ2-3; v_gene: TRBV12-2; d_gene: .; CDR3aa: CASRLFRDRGWVF; CDR3nt: TGTGCAAGTCGCTTATTTAGGGACAGGGGATGGGTGTTT
abundance: .; j_gene: TRBJ2-5; v_gene: TRBV18; d_gene: .; CDR3aa: CASSPPVQETQYF; CDR3nt: TGTGCCAGCTCACCACCGGTCCAAGAGACCCAGTACTTC
abundance: .; j_gene: TRBJ2-7; v_gene: TRBV5-3; d_gene: .; CDR3aa: CARSSTDPQPYEQYF; CDR3nt: TGTGCCAGAAGCTCCACGGACCCTCAGCCCTACGAGCAGTACTTC
abundance: .; j_gene: TRBJ2-6; v_gene: TRBV6-5; d_gene: .; CDR3aa: CASAARGANVLTF; CDR3nt: TGTGCCAGCGCAGCGCGTGGGGCCAACGTCCTGACTTTC
abundance: .; j_gene: TRBJ2-2; v_gene: TRBV10-2; d_gene: .; CDR3aa: CASSEIGQITGELFF; CDR3nt: TGCGCCAGCAGTGAGATCGGACAGATCACCGGGGAGCTGTTTTTT
abundance: .; j_gene: TRBJ2-1; v_gene: TRBV5-5; d_gene: .; CDR3aa: CASSTGTDGQQFF; CDR3nt: TGTGCCAGCAGCACCGGGACTGACGGACAGCAGTTCTTC